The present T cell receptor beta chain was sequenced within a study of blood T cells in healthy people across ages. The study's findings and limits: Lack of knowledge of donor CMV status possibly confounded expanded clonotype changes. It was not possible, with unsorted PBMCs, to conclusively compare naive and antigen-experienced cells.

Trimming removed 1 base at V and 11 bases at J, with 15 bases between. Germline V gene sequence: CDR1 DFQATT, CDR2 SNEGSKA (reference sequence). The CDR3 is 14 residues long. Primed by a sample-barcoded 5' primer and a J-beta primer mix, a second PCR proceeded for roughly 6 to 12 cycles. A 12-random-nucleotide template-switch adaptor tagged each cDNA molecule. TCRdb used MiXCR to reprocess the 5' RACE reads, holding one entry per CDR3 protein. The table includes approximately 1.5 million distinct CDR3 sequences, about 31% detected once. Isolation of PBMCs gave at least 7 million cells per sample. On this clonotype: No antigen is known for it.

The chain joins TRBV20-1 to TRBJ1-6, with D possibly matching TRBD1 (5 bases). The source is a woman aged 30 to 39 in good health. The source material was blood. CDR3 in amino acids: CSARVTGVQTPLHF. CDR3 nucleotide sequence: TGCAGTGCTAGAGTCACAGGAGTACAAACACCCCTCCACTTT.